This T cell receptor (beta chain) was retrieved from a study of blood T cells in healthy people across ages (dated by TCRdb to the mid-2010s). In terms of the full investigation: Template switching captured roughly one uniquely barcoded TCR beta cDNA molecule per two T cells in model experiments. Age-related changes in TCR beta repertoire diversity were measured in the study by deep sequencing normalized with unique cDNA molecular identifiers. The donors were divided into four age groups: young (average approximately 16 years), middle-aged (under 40), aged (around 59) and long-lived (about 90). The study analyzed two additional independent replicas of 1 million unique cDNA reads from the same blood draw for two donors, one aged 18 to 29 and one aged 80 or older. Overall results and qualifications from the work: There was a strong correlation between observed TCR beta diversity and the percentage of naive T cells measured by flow cytometry. Conclusive comparison of naive and antigen-experienced compartments was prevented by the profiling of bulk unsorted PBMCs. The CMV infection status of donors was not known, potentially confounding age-related changes in expanded clonotypes. As age increased, observed TCR beta diversity per million T cells dropped in a roughly linear way, and a significant reduction was already evident by age around 41. Estimates of total diversity based on one million sequenced T cells were regarded as lower bounds and as underestimates. Compared with the aged group, the long-lived group had more naive CD4+ T cells, fewer expanded clones and increased TCR diversity, a pattern suggesting age selection.

Systemically healthy Caucasian individuals from Russia, over 30 in total and aged about 6 to 90 years, were included as donors. Each donor gave 8 to 10 milliliters of peripheral blood, drawn into EDTA-treated Vacutainer tubes. Ficoll-Paque density-gradient centrifugation was used to isolate PBMCs, with at least 6.5 million per sample. Total RNA, at least 5 micrograms per sample, was extracted from PBMCs with Trizol reagent. Naive CD45RAhigh/CD27high T cell percentages were measured by flow cytometry on a PBMC aliquot from every donor. This clonotype was seen only once. No antigen is known for it. No quality values exist for individual bases; no much larger clone is one base distant. Library preparation employed 5' RACE. For sequencing, an Illumina HiSeq 2500 was employed. The second PCR ran for about 6 to 11 cycles and used a J-beta primer mix along with a sample-barcoded 5' primer. A unique molecular identifier was introduced onto each TCR beta cDNA molecule by a template-switch 5' adaptor carrying 12 random nucleotides. Each sample yielded at least 3 million CDR3-containing paired-end reads. First-strand cDNA synthesis was performed from all RNA using the Mint cDNA synthesis kit, with priming by a TRBC-specific oligonucleotide. Following uracil-DNA glycosylase treatment, a first 18-cycle PCR with universal primers M1SS and BC2_uni_R was performed on all cDNA. Processing in the source paper ran as follows. For normalization, 1 million high-quality reads, each with a distinct molecular identifier, were randomly selected from each sample. Reads with shared molecular identifiers were discarded instead of being binned into consensus sequences. MiTCR, set to a Q25 quality threshold and the strictest error-elimination algorithm, was used for CDR3 identification, clonotype clustering and error correction. A nonparametric unseen species model using Euler transformation provided a lower-bound estimate of total TCR beta diversity. Starting from the raw public reads, TCRdb applied fastp trimming at Q25, assembled clones with MiXCR and retained in-frame beta chains. Entries are consolidated by CDR3 protein sequence, retaining the most common genes and DNA. These V and J calls originate from TCRdb's pipeline instead of the authors' own analysis. The sample table records roughly 800,000 distinct CDR3 sequences; approximately 25% of these occur just once. 9.4% of the sample is held by the ten biggest clonotypes.

CDR1 and CDR2, per the germline V gene, are SGHTA and FQGNSA. The CDR3 sequence holds 14 residues, the cysteine and phenylalanine included. CDR3 DNA is the only sequence kept; it has 42 bases, read in frame from the first base. The germline V and J ends show losses of 4 bases and 4 bases respectively, and no gene match explains 3 bases of the junction. A further study also used this sample, focusing on T cells of mothers and their children. Drawing on the second study: The donors were nine systemically healthy Caucasian individuals, made up of three mothers and their six children. cDNA synthesis consumed the entire amount of extracted RNA, loaded at 1.5 ug RNA in each 15 ul reaction. In the second PCR, the M1S primer added sample barcodes and 2-4 random nucleotides. Over 10 million TCR beta CDR3 reads came from each mother, compared with about 3 million reads from each child. TCR recombination output is similarly shaped by thymic selection in related and unrelated pairs, with a minor effect exerted by inherited differences. Related mother-child pairs always showed normalized repertoire overlap that was slightly higher than in unrelated mother-child pairs, though the difference was never significant. No persistent microchimeric T cell clones were found, with a detection sensitivity of approximately 100 clones per million clonotypes. Deep NGS was used in the study to compare the TCR beta repertoires of mothers and children and to look for features that separate related mother-child pairs from unrelated individuals. On average, the children were roughly 10 +/- 4 years old, while the mothers were around 40 +/- 4 years old. After adapter ligation was performed with NEBNext reagents, the libraries were sequenced on an Illumina HiSeq 2000 with 100+100 nt paired-end reads. To prevent cross-contamination, the mother and child libraries were prepared one month apart and sequenced in separate runs. Between about 500,000 and 2,100,000 distinct TCR beta clonotypes were identified per donor. Naive TCR beta clonotypes were estimated from low-frequency clonotypes matched to each donor's FACS-determined naive share, without sorting.

Sequencing used blood. The sequence is built from TRBV7-2 and TRBJ2-7; TRBD2 fits 11 bases in the junction. This clonotype was obtained from a boy aged 5-17 years in good health. The DNA is TGTGCCAGCAGCTCCCTAGCGGGAGGATACGAGCAGTACTTC. It encodes CASSSLAGGYEQYF.